These 4 T cell receptor beta chains were all obtained from the same sample, sequenced in a study of cytomegalovirus exposure and HLA in healthy donors. Method: immunoSEQ multiplex PCR; TCRdb's copy keeps in-frame clones and lacks some. The sample comprises more than 150,000 clones, approximately 83% of which are singletons, and roughly 2.8% rests with the top ten. Sequences were obtained from PBMCs. All receptors come from a young woman in good health and CMV-seropositive.

The chain combines TRBV2 with TRBJ1-3; perhaps TRBD1 as D (5 bases). The CDR3 contains 17 residues. Germline V gives CDR1 SNHLY, CDR2 FYNNEI. Trimming shortened V by 3 bases and J by 2 bases, and 17 bases separated the two germline ends. Here the CDR3 reads CASSDVHRQGAGNTIYF. CDR3 bases: TGTGCCAGCAGTGATGTTCATAGGCAGGGCGCTGGAAACACCATATATTTT.

This clone appeared a single time. This sequence joins TRBV12-2 and TRBJ2-1; no DNA check was done on the table's D call, TRBD2. TRBV12-2 is assigned pseudogene status. The CDR3 contains 14 residues. The CDR3 nucleotides read TGTGCAAGTCGCTTAGCGGGACTGGTTCACGAGCAGTTCTTC. Amino acids: CASRLAGLVHEQFF.

This sequence joins TRBV7-8 and TRBJ2-3; 16 positions agree with TRBD2. V trimming: 5 bases; J trimming: 4 bases; junction bases outside the gene matches: 6. The germline V gene has CDR1 SGHVS and CDR2 FQNEAQ. The CDR3 is 17 amino acids. The CDR3 spells CASSAIGTSGGADTQYF. CDR3 DNA: TGTGCCAGCAGCGCAATTGGGACTAGCGGGGGGGCAGATACGCAGTATTTT.

Turning to this clone: With a much larger clone just one base away, this may be a read error. The chain joins TRBV6-4 to TRBJ2-3, with TRBD2 identical over 10 bases. The CDR3 runs 14 residues. Germline assignment: CDR1 MRHNA and CDR2 SNTAGT. V was clipped by 5 bases and J by 2 bases; unmatched bases: 1. The chain's CDR3 is CASSSGGATDTQYF. DNA for the CDR3: TGTGCCAGCAGTAGCGGGGGGGCCACAGATACGCAGTATTTT.